A selection of T cell receptor beta chains follows, all from one sample in a study of Tregs in tolerant kidney transplant recipients. Produced via immunoSEQ multiplex PCR; TCRdb's table is partial and in-frame only. The data show about 110,000 clones, 90% seen once. This sample comprised CD4+ T cells from blood, obtained before the transplant. These TCRs come from a human donor who received a combined kidney and bone marrow transplant. Each CDR3 is given with its conserved first and last residue. D genes are given only for firm matches. Clone sizes are given selectively: once, few, many, or a class where the clone is expanded.

clone_size: once
v_call: TRBV5-1
j_call: TRBJ2-3
d_call: TRBD1
cdr3_aa: CASSPQGSTDTQYF
cdr3_nt: TGCGCCAGCAGCCCACAGGGGAGCACAGATACGCAGTATTTT

clone_size: -
v_call: TRBV5-4
j_call: TRBJ1-2
d_call: TRBD1
cdr3_aa: CASSFRGQSFYGYTF
cdr3_nt: TGTGCCAGCAGCTTTAGGGGGCAGTCCTTCTATGGCTACACCTTC

clone_size: -
v_call: TRBV9
j_call: TRBJ2-1
d_call: -
cdr3_aa: CASSEAPGNEQFF
cdr3_nt: TGTGCCAGCAGCGAGGCCCCAGGCAATGAGCAGTTCTTC

clone_size: -
v_call: TRBV27
j_call: TRBJ1-2
d_call: TRBD1
cdr3_aa: CASSRTGGYNYGYTF
cdr3_nt: TGTGCCAGCAGTCGCACAGGGGGCTATAACTATGGCTACACCTTC

clone_size: -
v_call: TRBV18
j_call: TRBJ2-7
d_call: -
cdr3_aa: CASSPESSYEQYF
cdr3_nt: TGTGCCAGCTCACCAGAGAGCTCCTACGAGCAGTACTTC

clone_size: -
v_call: TRBV6-5
j_call: TRBJ1-5
d_call: -
cdr3_aa: CASSPGTYSNQPQHF
cdr3_nt: TGTGCCAGCAGCCCCGGGACTTATAGCAATCAGCCCCAGCATTTT

clone_size: -
v_call: TRBV19
j_call: TRBJ1-4
d_call: TRBD1
cdr3_aa: CASSTGQVWNEKLFF
cdr3_nt: TGTGCCAGTAGTACCGGACAGGTTTGGAATGAAAAACTGTTTTTT

clone_size: -
v_call: TRBV5-1
j_call: TRBJ2-7
d_call: -
cdr3_aa: CASKSGFDSYEQYF
cdr3_nt: TGCGCCAGCAAGAGCGGATTCGACTCCTACGAGCAGTACTTC

clone_size: -
v_call: TRBV5-4
j_call: TRBJ1-4
d_call: -
cdr3_aa: CASSRAVGGPNEKLFF
cdr3_nt: TGTGCCAGCAGCCGAGCCGTGGGGGGGCCTAATGAAAAACTGTTTTTT

clone_size: once
v_call: TRBV27
j_call: TRBJ1-2
d_call: TRBD1
cdr3_aa: CASSWTGGADYGYTF
cdr3_nt: TGTGCCAGCAGTTGGACAGGGGGCGCGGACTATGGCTACACCTTC

clone_size: -
v_call: TRBV5-6
j_call: TRBJ2-1
d_call: -
cdr3_aa: CASSPNTGIYNEQFF
cdr3_nt: TGTGCCAGCAGCCCCAACACAGGGATCTACAATGAGCAGTTCTTC

clone_size: -
v_call: TRBV11-2
j_call: TRBJ1-1
d_call: -
cdr3_aa: CASSMGHKNTEAFF
cdr3_nt: TGTGCCAGCAGCATGGGACACAAGAACACTGAAGCTTTCTTT

clone_size: -
v_call: TRBV28
j_call: TRBJ1-5
d_call: TRBD1
cdr3_aa: CASSPRQGADQPQHF
cdr3_nt: TGTGCCAGCAGTCCCCGACAGGGGGCGGATCAGCCCCAGCATTTT

clone_size: -
v_call: TRBV2
j_call: TRBJ2-1
d_call: TRBD2
cdr3_aa: CASSEIAGGPYEQFF
cdr3_nt: TGTGCCAGCAGTGAAATCGCGGGAGGGCCGTATGAGCAGTTCTTC

clone_size: -
v_call: TRBV6-6
j_call: TRBJ2-7
d_call: TRBD1
cdr3_aa: CASSYSYGTGYEQYF
cdr3_nt: TGTGCCAGCAGTTACTCATACGGGACAGGCTACGAGCAGTACTTC

clone_size: once
v_call: TRBV6-6
j_call: TRBJ2-2
d_call: -
cdr3_aa: CAGGKGRDAGELFF
cdr3_nt: TGTGCCGGTGGAAAGGGCAGGGATGCCGGGGAGCTGTTTTTT

clone_size: -
v_call: TRBV7-2
j_call: TRBJ1-1
d_call: -
cdr3_aa: CASSFFPLSRGTEAFF
cdr3_nt: TGTGCCAGCAGCTTTTTTCCCCTCTCGCGGGGCACTGAAGCTTTCTTT

clone_size: -
v_call: TRBV7-6
j_call: TRBJ2-1
d_call: -
cdr3_aa: CASSARNEQFF
cdr3_nt: TGTGCCAGCAGCGCTAGGAATGAGCAGTTCTTC

clone_size: -
v_call: TRBV7-9
j_call: TRBJ1-1
d_call: -
cdr3_aa: CASSFPPRTEAFF
cdr3_nt: TGTGCCAGCAGCTTCCCTCCTCGGACTGAAGCTTTCTTT

clone_size: -
v_call: TRBV4-2
j_call: TRBJ1-2
d_call: -
cdr3_aa: CASHWGQGSYGYTF
cdr3_nt: TGTGCCAGCCATTGGGGGCAGGGATCTTATGGCTACACCTTC

clone_size: -
v_call: TRBV6-4
j_call: TRBJ2-1
d_call: -
cdr3_aa: CASRADPNYNEQFF
cdr3_nt: TGTGCCAGCAGAGCGGACCCCAACTACAATGAGCAGTTCTTC

clone_size: -
v_call: TRBV6-1
j_call: TRBJ2-3
d_call: -
cdr3_aa: CASRHGIGDTQYF
cdr3_nt: TGTGCCAGCAGGCACGGGATTGGGGATACGCAGTATTTT

clone_size: -
v_call: TRBV6-5
j_call: TRBJ2-7
d_call: TRBD1
cdr3_aa: CASRQTGLTSYEQYF
cdr3_nt: TGTGCCAGCAGACAGACAGGGCTTACCTCCTACGAGCAGTACTTC

clone_size: -
v_call: TRBV6-1
j_call: TRBJ2-3
d_call: TRBD1
cdr3_aa: CASSDLRGQASVVDTQYF
cdr3_nt: TGTGCCAGCAGTGATTTACGGGGACAGGCTTCGGTCGTGGATACGCAGTATTTT

clone_size: -
v_call: TRBV27
j_call: TRBJ2-7
d_call: -
cdr3_aa: CASGGASYEQYF
cdr3_nt: TGTGCCAGCGGGGGGGCCTCCTACGAGCAGTACTTC

clone_size: -
v_call: TRBV11-3
j_call: TRBJ2-2
d_call: TRBD1
cdr3_aa: CASSSWTGAGGELFF
cdr3_nt: TGTGCCAGCAGCTCCTGGACAGGGGCGGGCGGGGAGCTGTTTTTT

clone_size: -
v_call: TRBV11-2
j_call: TRBJ2-3
d_call: TRBD2
cdr3_aa: CASSFATSAGGTDTQYF
cdr3_nt: TGTGCCAGCAGCTTTGCAACCTCAGCGGGGGGCACAGATACGCAGTATTTT

clone_size: -
v_call: TRBV7-2
j_call: TRBJ2-3
d_call: TRBD2
cdr3_aa: CASSLGRGKVPDTQYF
cdr3_nt: TGTGCCAGCAGCTTAGGGCGGGGGAAGGTCCCAGATACGCAGTATTTT

clone_size: -
v_call: TRBV19
j_call: TRBJ1-5
d_call: -
cdr3_aa: CASSIDWSSRGQPQHF
cdr3_nt: TGTGCCAGTAGTATAGATTGGTCCAGCCGCGGGCAGCCCCAGCATTTT

clone_size: -
v_call: TRBV9
j_call: TRBJ2-5
d_call: TRBD1
cdr3_aa: CASSVSQGAPETQYF
cdr3_nt: TGTGCCAGCAGCGTCTCACAGGGGGCCCCAGAGACCCAGTACTTC

clone_size: once
v_call: TRBV28
j_call: TRBJ1-1
d_call: -
cdr3_aa: CASSLYTGSKAFF
cdr3_nt: TGTGCCAGCAGTTTATATACAGGGAGTAAGGCTTTCTTT

clone_size: -
v_call: TRBV6-5
j_call: TRBJ2-1
d_call: TRBD2
cdr3_aa: CASSYVTSGGYNEQFF
cdr3_nt: TGTGCCAGCAGTTACGTGACTAGCGGGGGCTACAATGAGCAGTTCTTC

clone_size: -
v_call: TRBV7-6
j_call: TRBJ1-1
d_call: TRBD1
cdr3_aa: CASSLGWGQGPMNTEAFF
cdr3_nt: TGTGCCAGCAGCTTAGGGTGGGGACAGGGACCGATGAACACTGAAGCTTTCTTT

clone_size: -
v_call: TRBV11-2
j_call: TRBJ1-3
d_call: -
cdr3_aa: CASSTEPYSGNTIYF
cdr3_nt: TGTGCCAGCAGCACTGAGCCCTACTCTGGAAACACCATATATTTT